The 30 T cell receptor beta chains reported below all come from one sample, sequenced in a study of T cell changes during pregnancy in multiple sclerosis. Clones were read by immunoSEQ multiplex PCR, and TCRdb kept only the in-frame ones, dropping some. The profile shows fewer than 50,000 clones, about 89% of them singletons. Here the sequenced sample was CD4+ T cells from peripheral blood mononuclear cells, taken in the first trimester of pregnancy. These receptors all stem from a female donor with multiple sclerosis, enrolled in a pregnancy study.

This clone was recorded once. The rearrangement joins TRBV6-5 to TRBJ1-2; 9 nucleotides align to TRBD1. The CDR3 has 14 residues. The J segment lost 2 bases and the V segment lost 6 bases, leaving 4 bases of the junction unmatched. Germline V gives CDR1 MNHEY, CDR2 SVGAGI. This CDR3 reads CASRETGGNYGYTF. The CDR3 DNA sequence: TGTGCCAGCAGGGAGACAGGGGGGAACTATGGCTACACCTTC.

This chain links TRBV27 with TRBJ2-2; D is ambiguous. This CDR3 comprises 15 residues. V was pared by 0 bases and J by 1 base, with 6 bases between. Germline-derived CDR1 and CDR2 are MNHEY and SMNVEV (reference sequence). The CDR3 is CASSLSGRNTGELFF. CDR3 DNA sequence: TGTGCCAGCAGTTTATCGGGCAGGAACACCGGGGAGCTGTTTTTT.

This chain uses TRBV21-1 with TRBJ2-1; TRBD2, the table's D call, lacks a check against the DNA. TRBV21-1 corresponds to a pseudogene. The CDR3 length is 16 residues. The CDR3 region is CASSQGLAGAHNEQFF. Here the CDR3 DNA reads TGTGCCAGCAGCCAGGGACTAGCGGGAGCGCACAATGAGCAGTTCTTC.

This chain connects TRBV6-6 to TRBJ2-2; 8 bases map to TRBD1. This CDR3 is built from 15 residues. Germline V gene sequence: CDR1 MNHNY, CDR2 SVGAGI (reference sequence). V gave up 7 bases and J gave up 2 bases; unmatched junction bases: 6. The CDR3 spells CASKSDRVNTGELFF. The CDR3 coding sequence is TGTGCCAGCAAGTCGGACAGGGTCAACACCGGGGAGCTGTTTTTT.

The chain has TRBV5-6 and TRBJ2-3; 7 bases agree with TRBD2. This CDR3 is built from 16 residues. Germline CDR1 and CDR2: SGHDT and YYEEEE. Trimming removed 3 bases from V and 6 bases from J; junction bases left unmatched: 13. The CDR3 loop reads CASSSWTRPSGDTQYF. The CDR3 nucleotides read TGTGCCAGCAGCTCTTGGACTAGACCCTCCGGGGATACGCAGTATTTT.

This chain links TRBV9 with TRBJ2-3; 9 bases are shared with TRBD2. V was clipped by 1 base and J by 4 bases; unmatched bases: 7. CDR3 length: 16 residues. Germline lookup yields CDR1 SGDLS and CDR2 YYNGEE. The CDR3 loop reads CASSVTSGYSSDTQYF. The CDR3 DNA sequence: TGTGCCAGCAGCGTAACTAGCGGGTACTCATCAGATACGCAGTATTTT.

This chain joins TRBV6-5 and TRBJ1-5; D gene unclear. The CDR3 is 15 residues long. V lost 4 bases, J lost 6 bases, and 16 bases lay in between. The V gene's germline CDR1 is MNHEY and CDR2 SVGAGI. The CDR3 region has the DNA TGTGCCAGCAGTTCGGGCCTCATCAGCGGTCAGCCCCAGCATTTT. Amino acids: CASSSGLISGQPQHF.

This rearrangement joins TRBV5-1 to TRBJ2-1, with 8 bases that match TRBD2. Germline lookup yields CDR1 SGHRS and CDR2 YFSETQ. This CDR3 is built from 18 residues. Trimming at V came to 1 base and at J to 5 bases, leaving 14 bases not matched to a gene. CDR3 residues: CASSLSPPGLGSDNEQFF. CDR3 nucleotide sequence: TGCGCCAGCAGCTTGTCTCCCCCGGGACTAGGATCAGACAATGAGCAGTTCTTC.

This chain connects TRBV7-2 to TRBJ2-7; no clear D. Trimming cost V 7 bases and J 0 bases, with 16 bases left between them. CDR1 is SGHTA and CDR2 is FQGNSA in the germline V gene. This CDR3 is built from 15 residues. The CDR3 sequence: CASNPRRGSSYEQYF. The CDR3 DNA reads TGTGCCAGCAACCCTCGCCGCGGCTCCTCCTACGAGCAGTACTTC.

The chain has TRBV15 and TRBJ1-2, with D tentatively TRBD1 (5 bases). Trimming removed 1 base at V and 7 bases at J, with 16 bases between. Germline V gene data show CDR1 as LNHNV and CDR2 as YYDKDF (reference sequence). The CDR3 consists of 15 residues. CDR3 region: CATSRVGRGGGGYTF. The DNA for the CDR3 is TGTGCCACCAGCAGAGTAGGCCGGGGCGGGGGTGGCTACACCTTC.

V and J are TRBV25-1 and TRBJ2-3; D might be TRBD2 (6 bases). The CDR3 has 14 residues. Looked up from germline, CDR1 is MGHDK and CDR2 is SYGVNS. Deletions cut 8 bases from V and 0 bases from J, with 12 bases between. CDR3 coding DNA: TGTGCCAGCGGAGGAAGCGGGAGCACAGATACGCAGTATTTT. As protein: CASGGSGSTDTQYF.

J is TRBJ1-1 and V is TRBV30; tentative D call: TRBD1 (6 bases). The CDR3 spans 13 residues. Germline V gene lookup returns CDR1 GTSNPN and CDR2 SVGIG (reference sequence). V lost 8 bases, J lost 5 bases, and 18 bases lay in between. CDR3 DNA: TGTGCCGGGGACACAGGGTTTCAGACTGAAGCTTTCTTT. Amino acids: CAGDTGFQTEAFF.

The rearrangement links TRBV19 to TRBJ2-5, with D possibly matching TRBD2 (6 bases). This CDR3 contains 15 residues. Between the trimmed V and J ends, which lost 7 bases and 0 bases, there was a span of 15 bases. From germline, CDR1 is LNHDA and CDR2 SQIVND (reference sequence). The CDR3 reads CASTLRGSYQETQYF. CDR3 nucleotide sequence: TGTGCCAGTACCCTACGGGGGAGTTACCAAGAGACCCAGTACTTC.

This chain connects TRBV30 to TRBJ1-2; D is possibly TRBD1 (5 bases). The CDR3 totals 12 residues. V shed 3 bases and J shed 7 bases, with 12 bases lying between them. Germline CDR1 reads GTSNPN; CDR2 reads SVGIG (reference sequence). Here the CDR3 DNA reads TGTGCCTGGAGAACCCTGGGGGGTGGCTACACCTTC. As protein: CAWRTLGGGYTF.

This chain joins TRBV4-1 and TRBJ2-1, with D perhaps TRBD2 (5 bases). The length of the CDR3 is 13 residues. Looked up from germline, CDR1 is MGHRA and CDR2 is YSYEKL. V was cut by 5 bases and J by 6 bases, with 11 bases left in between. CDR3 sequence reads: CASSTLGFNEQFF. CDR3 in DNA: TGCGCCAGCAGCACACTAGGATTCAATGAGCAGTTCTTC.

The V gene is TRBV29-1, the J gene TRBJ2-7, with 10 bases fitting TRBD2. The CDR3 covers 13 residues. Germline V gene lookup returns CDR1 SQVTM and CDR2 ANQGSEA. V was clipped by 6 bases and J by 7 bases; unmatched bases: 9. The CDR3 reads CSVASGRAFEQYF. CDR3 DNA: TGCAGCGTAGCAAGCGGGAGGGCCTTTGAGCAGTACTTC.

This chain uses TRBV7-2 with TRBJ2-3, with D perhaps TRBD2 (7 bases). CDR3 length equals 12 residues. From germline, CDR1 is SGHTA and CDR2 FQGNSA. Trimming shortened V by 8 bases and J by 5 bases, and 11 bases separated the two germline ends. The CDR3, as DNA: TGTGCCAGCCTGAGGGGGGGAGATACGCAGTATTTT. It specifies CASLRGGDTQYF.

The chain uses TRBV9 and TRBJ2-1; TRBD1 matches 7 bases. V gave up 4 bases and J gave up 0 bases; unmatched junction bases: 7. Germline CDR1 is SGDLS and CDR2 is YYNGEE. The CDR3 length is 16 residues. DNA for the CDR3: TGTGCCAGCAGCATACGGACAGGAAACTCCTACAATGAGCAGTTCTTC. It yields the protein CASSIRTGNSYNEQFF. The full variable domain, completed using reference TRBV9 and TRBJ2-1, is DSGVTQTPKHLITATGQRVTLRCSPRSGDLSVYWYQQSLDQGLQFLIQYYNGEERAKGNILERFSAQQFPDLHSELNLSSLELGDSALYFCASSIRTGNSYNEQFFGPGTRLTVL.

This clone was recorded once. V and J are TRBV23-1 and TRBJ2-1; D possibly corresponds to TRBD2 (5 bases). TRBV23-1 is an open reading frame whose function is uncertain. CDR3 length: 14 residues. The V gene lost 4 bases and the J gene lost 5 bases, with 12 bases spanning the gap. CDR3 sequence (DNA): TGCGCCAGCAGTCCAAGCGGCGGTCACAATGAGCAGTTCTTC. Its protein is CASSPSGGHNEQFF.

The chain is built from TRBV2 and TRBJ2-7; 7 bases line up with TRBD2. The germline V gene has CDR1 SNHLY and CDR2 FYNNEI. Losses at the gene ends were 3 bases for V and 4 bases for J; bases not matched to a gene: 0. The CDR3 totals 12 residues. CDR3 sequence reads: CASSERGYEQYF. The CDR3 DNA is TGTGCCAGCAGTGAGCGGGGGTACGAGCAGTACTTC.

J is TRBJ2-1 and V is TRBV5-1, with 7 bases aligning to TRBD1. V was clipped by 3 bases and J by 9 bases; unmatched bases: 12. The CDR3 totals 15 residues. Per germline, CDR1 SGHRS and CDR2 YFSETQ. CDR3 sequence (DNA): TGCGCCAGCAGCTCCGACAGGGCGGGCCTTAGTGAGCAGTTCTTC. Translating it yields CASSSDRAGLSEQFF.

In this sample, this clone turned up a few times. This rearrangement joins TRBV30 to TRBJ1-3; possible D gene TRBD1, 5 bases. This CDR3 spans 16 amino acids. Germline V gene data show CDR1 as GTSNPN and CDR2 as SVGIG (reference sequence). Trimming took 6 bases from V and 0 from J, leaving 18 bases between them. DNA for the CDR3: TGTGCCTGCGTCGACTGGGGGGGGATCTCTGGAAACACCATATATTTT. Its translation: CACVDWGGISGNTIYF.

The chain joins TRBV5-6 to TRBJ2-3; TRBD2 matches 13 bases. The CDR3 loop spans 16 amino acids. V lost 4 bases and J lost 10; bases outside the gene matches: 12. Germline assignment: CDR1 SGHDT and CDR2 YYEEEE. CDR3 in DNA: TGTGCCAGCAGCCCTTACGGACTAGCGGGAGCTTCTTCGCAGTATTTT. Translated: CASSPYGLAGASSQYF.

The rearrangement links TRBV11-3 to TRBJ2-2; TRBD1 matches 12 bases. The trim removed 3 bases at V and 4 bases at J, leaving 6 bases unmatched. CDR1 is SGHNT, CDR2 YENEEA, per germline. This CDR3 is built from 17 residues. The CDR3 bases are TGTGCCAGCAGCTTCCTGGGACAGGGGGCGCCCACCGGGGAGCTGTTTTTT. This encodes CASSFLGQGAPTGELFF.

V usage is TRBV6-5 and J usage is TRBJ1-2, with D possibly being TRBD1 (6 bases). The V and J ends lost 6 bases and 4 bases respectively, with 9 bases between them. This CDR3 has 12 amino acids. Germline V CDR1 and CDR2: MNHEY, SVGAGI. CDR3 nucleotides: TGTGCCAGCAGGGACAGCCTCTATGGCTACACCTTC. Translated: CASRDSLYGYTF.

The chain couples TRBV9 to TRBJ1-2, with TRBD1 matching 8 bases. Germline CDR1 SGDLS, CDR2 YYNGEE. This CDR3 contains 16 residues. The J segment lost 4 bases and the V segment lost 1 base, leaving 9 bases of the junction unmatched. The CDR3 here is CASSVIRGRVVYGYTF. CDR3 DNA sequence: TGTGCCAGCAGCGTAATCAGGGGGCGCGTTGTCTATGGCTACACCTTC.

The chain carries TRBV6-5 and TRBJ2-1, with D unclear. Trimming shortened V by 4 bases and J by 4 bases, and 5 bases separated the two germline ends. Germline V gene data show CDR1 as MNHEY and CDR2 as SVGAGI. CDR3 length: 12 residues. This CDR3 reads CASSSTYNEQFF. CDR3 sequence (DNA): TGTGCCAGCAGTTCCACTTACAATGAGCAGTTCTTC.

This clone was recorded once. The chain recombines TRBV6-1 with TRBJ1-5; maybe TRBD1 (5 bases). The CDR3 contains 15 residues. Trimming stripped 6 bases from V and 3 bases from J, with 15 bases between. Germline V lookup: CDR1 MNHNS, CDR2 SASEGT. The CDR3, as DNA: TGTGCCAGCAGAACACAGGTATTCGTCAATCAGCCCCAGCATTTT. Protein product: CASRTQVFVNQPQHF.

V gene TRBV11-1 combines with J gene TRBJ2-4; D is uncertain. This CDR3 has 13 residues. Germline V lookup: CDR1 SGHAT, CDR2 FQDESV (reference sequence). V lost 1 base to trimming and J lost 5 bases, with 6 bases between them. The CDR3 region has the DNA TGTGCCAGCAGCTTAGGGCCTGAAAACATTCAGTACTTC. This codes for CASSLGPENIQYF.

The chain links TRBV28 to TRBJ2-2, with D possibly being TRBD1 (6 bases). The CDR3 length is 14 residues. Trimming shortened V by 0 bases and J by 7 bases, and 9 bases separated the two germline ends. The germline CDR1 and CDR2 sequences are MDHEN and SYDVKM. As DNA, the CDR3 is TGTGCCAGCAGTTTATGGCCAGGGGACGGGGAGCTGTTTTTT. This sequence encodes CASSLWPGDGELFF.